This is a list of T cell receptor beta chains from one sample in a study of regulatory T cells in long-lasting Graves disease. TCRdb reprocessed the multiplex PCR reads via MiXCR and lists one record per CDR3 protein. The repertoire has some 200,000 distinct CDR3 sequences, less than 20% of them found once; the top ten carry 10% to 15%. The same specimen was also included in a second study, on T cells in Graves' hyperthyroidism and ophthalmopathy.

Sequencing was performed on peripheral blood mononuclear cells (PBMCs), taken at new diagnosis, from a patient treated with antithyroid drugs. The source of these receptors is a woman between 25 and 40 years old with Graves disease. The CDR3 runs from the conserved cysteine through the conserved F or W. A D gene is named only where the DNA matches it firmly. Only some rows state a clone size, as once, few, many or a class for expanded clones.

CASSGGATGELFF,TGTGCCAGCAGCGGGGGGGCCACCGGGGAGCTGTTTTTT,TRBJ2-2,many,TRBD2,TRBV12-3/TRBV12-4
CASRRTGGEDTQYF,TGTGCCAGCAGGAGGACAGGGGGCGAGGATACGCAGTATTTT,TRBJ2-3,many,TRBD1,TRBV2
CASSLGAGPANTEAFF,TGTGCCAGCAGCTTAGGGGCAGGGCCAGCGAACACTGAAGCTTTCTTT,TRBJ1-1,NA,NA,TRBV7-8
CASSLGFGQKETQYF,TGCGCCAGCAGCTTGGGCTTTGGCCAGAAAGAGACCCAGTACTTC,TRBJ2-5,many,NA,TRBV5-1
CASSYSSVGTQYF,TGTGCCAGCAGTTACTCGTCTGTGGGGACCCAGTACTTC,TRBJ2-5,many,NA,TRBV6-5
CALRRGKETQYF,TGTGCCTTAAGACGGGGAAAAGAGACCCAGTACTTC,TRBJ2-5,many,NA,TRBV30
CSARGQPNEKLFF,TGCAGTGCTAGGGGACAGCCTAATGAAAAACTGTTTTTT,TRBJ1-4,many,TRBD1,TRBV20-1
CASSDGSWYEQYF,TGTGCCAGCAGCGACGGGAGTTGGTACGAGCAGTACTTC,TRBJ2-7,NA,NA,TRBV7-8
CASSLESNQPQHF,TGTGCCAGCAGTCTCGAGTCCAATCAGCCCCAGCATTTT,TRBJ1-5,many,NA,TRBV28
CASSKTATGTGGIATQYF,TGTGCCAGCAGTAAAACGGCAACCGGGACAGGGGGCATAGCTACGCAGTATTTT,TRBJ2-3,NA,TRBD1,TRBV6-1
CASSPNRVPSYEQYF,TGCGCCAGCAGTCCTAACAGGGTTCCTTCCTACGAGCAGTACTTC,TRBJ2-7,many,NA,TRBV10-1
CASSYPGTGRDTQYF,TGTGCCAGCAGTTACCCGGGGACAGGAAGGGATACGCAGTATTTT,TRBJ2-3,many,TRBD1,TRBV6-2/TRBV6-3
CASSPSWGYEQYF,TGTGCCAGCAGTCCAAGTTGGGGGTACGAGCAGTACTTC,TRBJ2-7,NA,NA,TRBV28
CASKTQRGGTDTQYF,TGTGCCAGTAAAACCCAGCGGGGGGGCACAGATACGCAGTATTTT,TRBJ2-3,few,TRBD2,TRBV19
CACRSLVPEKSSYEQYF,TGTGCCTGCCGTTCACTAGTCCCAGAGAAAAGCTCCTACGAGCAGTACTTC,TRBJ2-7,many,NA,TRBV28
CAISETGLTYEQYF,TGTGCCATCAGTGAAACAGGTCTGACCTACGAGCAGTACTTC,TRBJ2-7,many,NA,TRBV10-3
CASSDGRGLSYGYTF,TGTGCCAGCAGTGATGGCAGGGGGCTGTCATATGGCTACACCTTC,TRBJ1-2,many,TRBD1,TRBV6-1
CASSGGGTGVYEQYF,TGTGCCAGCAGCGGGGGCGGGACAGGGGTCTACGAGCAGTACTTC,TRBJ2-7,many,TRBD1,TRBV9
CASSKDLQGTYEQYF,TGTGCCAGCAGCAAGGACCTACAGGGAACCTACGAGCAGTACTTC,TRBJ2-7,NA,NA,TRBV11-2
CASSNGQRQNIQYF,TGTGCCAGCAGTAACGGACAGAGACAAAACATTCAGTACTTC,TRBJ2-4,NA,NA,TRBV28
CSHRDGNTEAFF,TGCAGTCACCGGGACGGGAACACTGAAGCTTTCTTT,TRBJ1-1,many,NA,TRBV20-1
CASSDGLAGDGVYNEQFF,TGTGCCAGTAGTGACGGACTAGCGGGAGACGGTGTCTACAATGAGCAGTTCTTC,TRBJ2-1,many,TRBD2,TRBV19
CASTWTGGSYEQYF,TGTGCCAGCACCTGGACAGGGGGCTCCTACGAGCAGTACTTC,TRBJ2-7,many,TRBD1,TRBV6-1
CASYRFGMNTEAFF,TGTGCCAGCTATCGTTTTGGCATGAACACTGAAGCTTTCTTT,TRBJ1-1,NA,NA,TRBV12-3/TRBV12-4
CASSLEVRLAKETQYF,TGTGCCAGCAGCTTAGAAGTGAGACTAGCGAAAGAGACCCAGTACTTC,TRBJ2-5,many,TRBD2,TRBV11-2
CASRRTGGRNTIYF,TGTGCCAGCAGGAGAACAGGGGGAAGAAACACCATATATTTT,TRBJ1-3,many,TRBD1,TRBV28
CASKGWRVGDTEAFF,TGTGCCAGCAAAGGATGGCGGGTTGGGGACACTGAAGCTTTCTTT,TRBJ1-1,NA,NA,TRBV6-1
CSVYPSGGTEAFF,TGCAGCGTTTACCCTAGTGGGGGAACTGAAGCTTTCTTT,TRBJ1-1,NA,NA,TRBV29-1
CASSQEIGQGANYGYTF,TGCGCCAGCAGCCAAGAAATAGGTCAGGGAGCTAACTATGGCTACACCTTC,TRBJ1-2,many,NA,TRBV4-1
CASSQEPGTGMSYEQYF,TGCGCCAGCAGCCAAGAACCCGGGACAGGGATGTCATACGAGCAGTACTTC,TRBJ2-7,few,TRBD1,TRBV4-1
CASSMAGGSYNEQFF,TGTGCCAGTAGTATGGCAGGGGGCTCCTACAATGAGCAGTTCTTC,TRBJ2-1,NA,TRBD1,TRBV19
CASSVPRGEVGTGELFF,TGTGCCAGCAGCGTACCCCGCGGGGAGGTGGGGACCGGGGAGCTGTTTTTT,TRBJ2-2,many,NA,TRBV9
CSARPGTGDPNTEAFF,TGCAGTGCTCGCCCCGGGACAGGGGATCCCAACACTGAAGCTTTCTTT,TRBJ1-1,many,TRBD1,TRBV20-1
CASSLSAGLNTEAFF,TGTGCCAGCAGCTTGTCTGCAGGTCTCAACACTGAAGCTTTCTTT,TRBJ1-1,many,NA,TRBV5-4
CASGRGHLNTEAFF,TGTGCCAGCGGCCGGGGACATTTGAACACTGAAGCTTTCTTT,TRBJ1-1,few,NA,TRBV6-1
CASRPTSGATGELFF,TGTGCCAGCAGACCGACTAGCGGGGCCACCGGGGAGCTGTTTTTT,TRBJ2-2,NA,TRBD2,TRBV12-3/TRBV12-4
CASSPARGGVGEKLFF,TGTGCCAGCAGCCCCGCCCGGGGAGGGGTCGGGGAAAAACTGTTTTTT,TRBJ1-4,many,NA,TRBV3-1
CASSLGAGGKETQYF,TGCGCCAGCAGCTTGGGAGCGGGAGGGAAAGAGACCCAGTACTTC,TRBJ2-5,many,TRBD2,TRBV5-1
CASSWEGLAGNSYEQYF,TGTGCCAGCAGTTGGGAGGGGCTAGCGGGGAACTCCTACGAGCAGTACTTC,TRBJ2-7,NA,TRBD2,TRBV28
CSATSGESSTDTQYF,TGCAGTGCGACTAGCGGGGAGTCTAGCACAGATACGCAGTATTTT,TRBJ2-3,many,TRBD2,TRBV20-1
CASSQAVSGGGGAFF,TGTGCCAGCAGCCAAGCTGTCTCTGGGGGGGGAGGAGCTTTCTTT,TRBJ1-1,many,NA,TRBV3-1
CASSTGSPEAFF,TGTGCCAGCAGTACGGGGAGCCCCGAAGCTTTCTTT,TRBJ1-1,NA,NA,TRBV12-3/TRBV12-4
CASSFGGVWQETQYF,TGTGCCAGCAGCTTTGGAGGGGTGTGGCAAGAGACCCAGTACTTC,TRBJ2-5,many,NA,TRBV5-6
CASSLTDIGLDTQYF,TGTGCCAGCAGCCTTACCGATATTGGTCTAGATACGCAGTATTTT,TRBJ2-3,many,NA,TRBV13
CASTPPGDQPQHF,TGTGCCAGTACCCCTCCGGGGGATCAGCCCCAGCATTTT,TRBJ1-5,few,NA,TRBV19